This T cell receptor beta chain originates from a study of molecular identifiers for immune sequencing clone quantification. This clonotype has more than one count but fewer than ten. TCRdb reprocessed the PCR reads via MiXCR and lists one record per CDR3 protein. The sample lists about 630,000 distinct CDR3 sequences, 25% occurring once. CDR1 GTSNPN and CDR2 SVGIG come from the germline V gene (reference sequence). This CDR3 has 11 amino acids. Trimming took off 7 bases at V and 0 bases at J, with 4 bases between the two ends. The rearrangement uses TRBV30 and TRBJ2-1, with no clear D. The receptor comes from a human donor in good health. Some libraries in this study had Jurkat cell RNA spiked in. The sequenced sample consisted of naive CD8+ T cells from blood, with Jurkat cell RNA spiked in. Subset given: FACS-sorted CD8+CD4-CCR7+CD45RA+ naive T cells. The CDR3 region is CAFTSYNEQFF. As DNA, the CDR3 is TGTGCCTTCACCTCCTACAATGAGCAGTTCTTC. Using reference TRBV30 and TRBJ2-1 for the parts outside the CDR3, the full variable domain is SQTIHQWPATLVQPVGSPLSLECTVEGTSNPNLYWYRQAAGRGLQLLFYSVGIGQISSEVPQNLSASRPQDRQFILSSKKLLLSDSGFYLCAFTSYNEQFFGPGTRLTVL.